The 15 T cell receptor beta chains reported below all come from one sample, sequenced in a study of shared clonotypes between healthy human individuals. The repertoire was sequenced with immunoSEQ multiplex PCR; TCRdb's copy has only in-frame clones and lacks some. This repertoire shows some 2,400,000 clones, 95% found once; its top ten account for about 0.13%. Specimen: naive CD4+ T cells sorted from blood. Sample subset: CD45RA+ positively selected. These receptors were taken from a young man in good health.

This sequence joins TRBV10-3 and TRBJ1-1; TRBD1 is a possible D gene (5 bases). V gave up 5 bases and J gave up 4 bases, with 14 bases separating them. Germline values: CDR1 ENHRY, CDR2 SYGVKD. CDR3 size: 14 residues. The CDR3, as DNA: TGTGCCATCAGTCCGGGACGAAGGAGCACTGAAGCTTTCTTT. Translation: CAISPGRRSTEAFF.

Comments on this clone: Other DNA sequences in this sample translate to the same CDR3. This chain joins TRBV28 and TRBJ1-6, with 8 bases matching TRBD1. This CDR3 has 14 amino acids. The V gene's germline CDR1 is MDHEN and CDR2 SYDVKM. V dropped 3 bases and J dropped 7; count of bases not matched to a gene: 2. CDR3 bases: TGTGCCAGCAGTTTGCAGGGGGCGAATTCACCCCTCCACTTT. This codes for CASSLQGANSPLHF.

With respect to this clone: Other nucleotide sequences in the sample specify the same CDR3. V gene TRBV18 combines with J gene TRBJ2-5, with 9 bases lining up with TRBD2. The CDR3 has 14 amino acids. J gave up 5 bases and V 6 bases, and 7 bases lay outside the gene matches. Germline V CDR1 and CDR2: KGHSH, LQKENI. The CDR3 loop reads CASSPLAGGETQYF. The CDR3 DNA is TGTGCCAGCTCTCCCCTGGCGGGAGGGGAGACCCAGTACTTC.

The chain links TRBV27 to TRBJ2-7; 10 bases are shared with TRBD1. The V gene's germline CDR1 is MNHEY and CDR2 SMNVEV (reference sequence). With V trimmed by 8 bases and J by 2 bases, 9 bases remained unmatched. There are 15 residues in the CDR3. The chain's CDR3 is CASGDRGRGAYEQYF. The CDR3 DNA sequence: TGTGCCAGCGGAGACAGGGGGCGCGGGGCCTACGAGCAGTACTTC.

The chain is built from TRBV6-6 and TRBJ2-3; 9 bases match TRBD1. After removal of 6 bases from V and 0 bases from J, the junction contained 7 bases not matched to a gene. Looked up from germline, CDR1 is MNHNY and CDR2 is SVGAGI (reference sequence). This CDR3 comprises 16 residues. As DNA, the CDR3 is TGTGCCAGCAGCCCCGACAGGGGGGGGAGCACAGATACGCAGTATTTT. It encodes CASSPDRGGSTDTQYF.

The rearrangement uses TRBV7-2 and TRBJ2-1; D call uncertain. Per the germline V gene, CDR1 is SGHTA and CDR2 is FQGNSA. The CDR3 runs to 12 residues. Deletions cut 1 base from V and 9 bases from J, with 7 bases between. The CDR3 reads CASSLVTIEQFF. The CDR3 DNA reads as TGTGCCAGCAGCTTAGTTACGATTGAGCAGTTCTTC.

The CDR3 DNA follows: TGCGCCAGCAGCCAAGACTCCAAGGTGTACGAGCAGTACTTC. It encodes CASSQDSKVYEQYF. The chain recombines TRBV4-1 with TRBJ2-7; D remains ambiguous. CDR1 is MGHRA and CDR2 is YSYEKL in the germline V gene. Trimming cost V 0 bases and J 4 bases, with 10 bases left between them. CDR3 length: 14 residues.

The chain employs TRBV6-5 and TRBJ2-1; 9 bases align to TRBD1. This CDR3 comprises 15 residues. The V gene end was trimmed by 3 bases and the J gene end by 7 bases; junction bases not matched to a gene: 7. Looked up from germline, CDR1 is MNHEY and CDR2 is SVGAGI. This CDR3 reads CASSYGTGSKNEQFF. CDR3 in DNA: TGTGCCAGCAGTTATGGGACAGGGAGTAAAAATGAGCAGTTCTTC.

This chain links TRBV6-1 with TRBJ2-7, with 9 positions matching TRBD1. CDR3 length: 15 amino acids. V dropped 6 bases and J dropped 3; count of bases not matched to a gene: 9. Germline V gives CDR1 MNHNS, CDR2 SASEGT. Written as DNA, the CDR3 is TGTGCCAGCAGCCTAGAAGGACAGGGGAACTACGAGCAGTACTTC. It translates to CASSLEGQGNYEQYF.

The chain carries TRBV28 and TRBJ2-1; TRBD1 matches at 9 bases. Germline loops: CDR1 MDHEN, CDR2 SYDVKM. V lost 2 bases to trimming and J lost 2 bases; unmatched junction nucleotides: 7. This CDR3 has 17 residues. The CDR3, as DNA: TGTGCCAGCAGTTTACCATGGACAGGGGTCCCCTACAATGAGCAGTTCTTC. Its translation: CASSLPWTGVPYNEQFF. Complete variable domain (other parts from reference TRBV28 and TRBJ2-1): DVKVTQSSRYLVKRTGEKVFLECVQDMDHENMFWYRQDPGLGLRLIYFSYDVKMKEKGDIPEGYSVSREKKERFSLILESASTNQTSMYLCASSLPWTGVPYNEQFFGPGTRLTVL.

The chain is built from TRBV5-5 and TRBJ2-2; D is uncertain. CDR3 size: 15 residues. Trimming removed 6 bases at V and 1 base at J, with 13 bases between. Germline loops: CDR1 SGHKS, CDR2 YYEKEE (reference sequence). This CDR3 is CASTGWARNTGELFF. Written as DNA, the CDR3 is TGTGCCAGCACCGGCTGGGCTAGGAACACCGGGGAGCTGTTTTTT.

The chain is built from TRBV7-2 and TRBJ2-2, with 7 bases identical to TRBD1. The CDR3 spans 16 residues. The V segment lost 6 bases and the J segment 1 base; nucleotides outside the gene matches: 8. In germline, CDR1 is SGHTA, CDR2 FQGNSA. The CDR3 protein is CASSLSGTVNTGELFF. The CDR3 bases are TGTGCCAGCAGTTTGTCCGGGACAGTGAACACCGGGGAGCTGTTTTTT.

The rearrangement links TRBV10-3 to TRBJ1-3; 10 bases match TRBD1. The germline V gene has CDR1 ENHRY and CDR2 SYGVKD. Trimming at V came to 2 bases and at J to 0 bases, leaving 4 bases not matched to a gene. The CDR3 covers 17 residues. DNA for the CDR3: TGTGCCATCAGTGAGCGGGGACAGGGGAGCTCTGGAAACACCATATATTTT. Residues: CAISERGQGSSGNTIYF.

In its sample, this clone was seen a few times. The rearrangement uses TRBV30 and TRBJ2-7; TRBD1 agrees at 9 bases. CDR3 length equals 15 residues. Germline trimming cut 3 bases from V and 0 bases from J; bases unmatched to any gene: 6. CDR1 is GTSNPN and CDR2 is SVGIG in the germline V gene (reference sequence). CDR3 sequence (DNA): TGTGCCTGGAGGGGACAGGGTATTAGCTCCTACGAGCAGTACTTC. Its protein product is CAWRGQGISSYEQYF.

CDR3 in amino acids: CASSLGRGREKTQYF. In DNA form, the CDR3 reads TGTGCCAGCAGCTTAGGGCGCGGGAGGGAAAAGACCCAGTACTTC. The chain joins TRBV7-2 to TRBJ2-5, with 9 positions matching TRBD2. The CDR3 covers 15 residues. Germline-derived CDR1 and CDR2 are SGHTA and FQGNSA. V dropped 1 base and J dropped 6; count of bases not matched to a gene: 6. Drawing the rest from reference TRBV7-2 and TRBJ2-5, the complete variable domain is GAGVSQSPSNKVTEKGKDVELRCDPISGHTALYWYRQSLGQGLEFLIYFQGNSAPDKSGLPSDRFSAERTGGSVSTLTIQRTQQEDSAVYLCASSLGRGREKTQYFGPGTRLLVL.